This T cell receptor beta chain was observed in a study of human CD8 memory T cell subsets. Study findings and constraints: Stem-like memory and precursor exhausted T cells were similarly highly diverse; effector memory cells were not. By Chao1 estimates, precursor exhausted T cells appeared less diverse than stem-like memory T cells. Repertoires of stem-like memory and precursor exhausted T cells showed minimal mutual overlap.

Preparation of the TCR beta libraries relied on UMI-labeled 5' RACE. TCRdb reanalyzed the 5' RACE reads and collapses them to one entry per CDR3 protein, without DNA. The table lists roughly 12,000 distinct CDR3 sequences. Notes on this clonotype: Its antigen is undetermined.

The CDR3 is made up of 15 amino acids. Germline values: CDR1 SEHNR, CDR2 FQNEAQ (reference sequence). The PBMC were taken from buffy coats given by healthy donors. The material sequenced was CD8+ T cells from PBMCs. The gene calls are TRBV7-9 and TRBJ1-1; TCRdb returns TRBD1, unconfirmable since there is no DNA. This TCR was sampled from a human donor in good health. The CDR3 sequence: CASSSPTGVGTEAFF.